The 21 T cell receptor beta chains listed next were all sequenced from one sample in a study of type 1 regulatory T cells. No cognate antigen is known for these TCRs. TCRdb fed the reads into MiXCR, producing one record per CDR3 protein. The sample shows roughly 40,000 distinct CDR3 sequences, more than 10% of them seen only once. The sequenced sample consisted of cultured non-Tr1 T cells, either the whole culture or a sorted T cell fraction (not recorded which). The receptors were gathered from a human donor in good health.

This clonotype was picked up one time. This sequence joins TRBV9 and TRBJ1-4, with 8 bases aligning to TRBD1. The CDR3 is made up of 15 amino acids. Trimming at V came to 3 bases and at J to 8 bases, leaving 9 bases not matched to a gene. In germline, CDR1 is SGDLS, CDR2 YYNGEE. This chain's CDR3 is CASSGAGQGGEKLFF. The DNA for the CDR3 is TGTGCCAGCAGCGGAGCAGGACAGGGTGGGGAAAAACTGTTTTTT.

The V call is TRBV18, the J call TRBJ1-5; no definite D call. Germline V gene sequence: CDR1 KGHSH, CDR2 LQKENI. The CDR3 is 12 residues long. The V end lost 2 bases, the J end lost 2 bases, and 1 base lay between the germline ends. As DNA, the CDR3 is TGTGCCAGCTCACCAGGCAATCAGCCCCAGCATTTT. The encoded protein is CASSPGNQPQHF. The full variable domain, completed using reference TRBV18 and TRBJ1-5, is NAGVMQNPRHLVRRRGQEARLRCSPMKGHSHVYWYRQLPEEGLKFMVYLQKENIIDESGMPKERFSAEFPKEGPSILRIQQVVRGDSAAYFCASSPGNQPQHFGDGTRLSIL.

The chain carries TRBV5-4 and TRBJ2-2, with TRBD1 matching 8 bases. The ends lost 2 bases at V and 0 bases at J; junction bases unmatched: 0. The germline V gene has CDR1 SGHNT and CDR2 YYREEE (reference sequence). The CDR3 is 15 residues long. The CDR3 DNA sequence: TGTGCCAGCAGCTTACAGGGGGCGAACACCGGGGAGCTGTTTTTT. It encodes CASSLQGANTGELFF.

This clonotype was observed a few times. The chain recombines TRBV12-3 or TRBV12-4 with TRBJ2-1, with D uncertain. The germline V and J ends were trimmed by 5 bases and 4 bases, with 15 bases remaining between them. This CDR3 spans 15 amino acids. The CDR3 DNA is TGTGCCAGCAGTCCTCAGGCACTACCATACAATGAGCAGTTCTTC. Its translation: CASSPQALPYNEQFF.

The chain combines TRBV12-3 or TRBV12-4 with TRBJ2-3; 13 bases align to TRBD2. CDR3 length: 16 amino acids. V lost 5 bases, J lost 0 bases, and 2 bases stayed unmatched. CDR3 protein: CASSGTSGMSTDTQYF. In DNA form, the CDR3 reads TGTGCCAGCAGTGGGACTAGCGGGATGAGCACAGATACGCAGTATTTT.

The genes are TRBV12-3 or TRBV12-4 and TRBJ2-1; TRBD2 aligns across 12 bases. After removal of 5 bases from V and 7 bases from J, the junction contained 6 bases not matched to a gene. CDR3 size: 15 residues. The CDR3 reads CASSVGLAGGNEQFF. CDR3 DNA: TGTGCCAGCAGTGTGGGACTAGCGGGCGGGAATGAGCAGTTCTTC.

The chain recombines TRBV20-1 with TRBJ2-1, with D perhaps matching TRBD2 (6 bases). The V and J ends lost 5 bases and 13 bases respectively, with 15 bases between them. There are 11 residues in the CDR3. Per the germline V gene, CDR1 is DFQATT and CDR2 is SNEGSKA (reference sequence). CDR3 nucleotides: TGCAGTGCTGGCCCCGGGACTTGTCAGTTCTTC. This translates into CSAGPGTCQFF.

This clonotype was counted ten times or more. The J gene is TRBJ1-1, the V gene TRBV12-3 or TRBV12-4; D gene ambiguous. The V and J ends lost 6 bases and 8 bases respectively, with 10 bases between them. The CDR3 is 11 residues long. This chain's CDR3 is CASRLEPEAFF. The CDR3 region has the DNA TGTGCCAGCAGGCTAGAACCCGAAGCTTTCTTT.

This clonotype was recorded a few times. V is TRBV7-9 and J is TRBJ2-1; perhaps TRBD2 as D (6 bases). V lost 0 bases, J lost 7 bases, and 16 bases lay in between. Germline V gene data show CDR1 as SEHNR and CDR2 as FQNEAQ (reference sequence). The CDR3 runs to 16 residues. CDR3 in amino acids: CASSLAGGVGRNEQFF. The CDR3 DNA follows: TGTGCCAGCAGCTTAGCAGGAGGTGTGGGGAGGAATGAGCAGTTCTTC.

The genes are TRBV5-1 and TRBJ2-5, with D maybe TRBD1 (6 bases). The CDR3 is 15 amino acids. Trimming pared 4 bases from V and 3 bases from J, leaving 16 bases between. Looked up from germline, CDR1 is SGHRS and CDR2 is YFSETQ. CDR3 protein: CASSLVGAPEETQYF. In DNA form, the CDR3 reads TGCGCCAGCAGCCTGGTGGGGGCACCTGAAGAGACCCAGTACTTC.

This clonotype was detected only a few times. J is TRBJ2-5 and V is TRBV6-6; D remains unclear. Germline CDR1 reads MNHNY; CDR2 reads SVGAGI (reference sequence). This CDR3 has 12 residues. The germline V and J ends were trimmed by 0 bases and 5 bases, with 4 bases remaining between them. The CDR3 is CASSYSGETQYF. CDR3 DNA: TGTGCCAGCAGTTACTCGGGGGAGACCCAGTACTTC.

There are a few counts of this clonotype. The CDR3 nucleotides are TGTGCCAGCACGCTAGCCAATATTGAAACGCAGTATTTT. Residues: CASTLANIETQYF. V usage is TRBV28 and J usage is TRBJ2-3; TRBD2 is a possible D gene (5 bases). The V gene's germline CDR1 is MDHEN and CDR2 SYDVKM. The V end lost 7 bases, the J end lost 9 bases, and 17 bases lay between the germline ends. This CDR3 has 13 residues.

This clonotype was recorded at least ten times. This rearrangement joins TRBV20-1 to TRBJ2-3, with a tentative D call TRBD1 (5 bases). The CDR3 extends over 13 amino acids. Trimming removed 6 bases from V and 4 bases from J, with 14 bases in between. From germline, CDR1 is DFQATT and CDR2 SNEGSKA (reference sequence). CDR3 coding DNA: TGCAGTGCGCTCAGGGCTCGTGCAGATACGCAGTATTTT. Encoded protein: CSALRARADTQYF.

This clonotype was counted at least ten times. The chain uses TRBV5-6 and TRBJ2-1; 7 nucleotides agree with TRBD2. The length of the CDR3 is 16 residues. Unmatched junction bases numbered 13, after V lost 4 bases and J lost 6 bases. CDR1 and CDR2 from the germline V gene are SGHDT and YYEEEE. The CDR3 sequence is CASSPEAGLLSNEQFF. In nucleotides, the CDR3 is TGTGCCAGCAGCCCGGAAGCGGGACTCCTAAGCAATGAGCAGTTCTTC.

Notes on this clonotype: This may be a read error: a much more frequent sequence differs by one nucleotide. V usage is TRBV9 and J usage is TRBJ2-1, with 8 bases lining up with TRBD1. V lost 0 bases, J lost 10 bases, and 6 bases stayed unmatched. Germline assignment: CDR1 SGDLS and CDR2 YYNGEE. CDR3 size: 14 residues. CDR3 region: CASSVEQGGREQFF. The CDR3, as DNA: TGTGCCAGCAGCGTAGAACAGGGGGGAAGGGAGCAGTTCTTC.

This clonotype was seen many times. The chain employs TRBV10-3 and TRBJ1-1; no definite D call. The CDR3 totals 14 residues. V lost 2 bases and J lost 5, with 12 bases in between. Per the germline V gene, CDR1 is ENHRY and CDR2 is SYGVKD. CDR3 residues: CAISEERSTTEAFF. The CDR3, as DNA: TGTGCCATCAGTGAGGAGAGGTCGACGACTGAAGCTTTCTTT.

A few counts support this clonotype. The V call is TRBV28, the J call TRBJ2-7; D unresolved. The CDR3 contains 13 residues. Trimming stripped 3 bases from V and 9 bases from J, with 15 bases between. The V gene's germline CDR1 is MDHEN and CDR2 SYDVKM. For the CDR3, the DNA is TGTGCCAGCAGTTTCGGACGGTTTACGGCGCAGTACTTC. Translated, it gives CASSFGRFTAQYF.

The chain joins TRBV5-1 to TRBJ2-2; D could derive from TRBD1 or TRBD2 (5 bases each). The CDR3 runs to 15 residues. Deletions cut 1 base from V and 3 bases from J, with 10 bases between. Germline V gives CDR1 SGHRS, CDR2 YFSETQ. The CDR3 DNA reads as TGCGCCAGCAGCTTGATAGGGACCGACACCGGGGAGCTGTTTTTT. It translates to CASSLIGTDTGELFF.

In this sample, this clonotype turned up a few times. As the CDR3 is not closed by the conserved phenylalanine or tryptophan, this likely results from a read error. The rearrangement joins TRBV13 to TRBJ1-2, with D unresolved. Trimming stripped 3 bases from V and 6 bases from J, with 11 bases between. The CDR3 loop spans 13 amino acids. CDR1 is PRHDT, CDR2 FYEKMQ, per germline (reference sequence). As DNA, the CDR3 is TGTGCCAGCAGCTTGGGCCGAAGGAATGGCTACACCGTC. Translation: CASSLGRRNGYTV.

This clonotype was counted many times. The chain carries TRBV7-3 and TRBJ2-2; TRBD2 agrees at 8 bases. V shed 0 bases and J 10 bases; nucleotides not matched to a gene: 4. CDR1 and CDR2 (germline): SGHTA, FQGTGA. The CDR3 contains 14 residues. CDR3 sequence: CASSLTSGNAELFF. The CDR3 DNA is TGTGCCAGCAGCTTAACTAGCGGGAATGCGGAGCTGTTTTTT.

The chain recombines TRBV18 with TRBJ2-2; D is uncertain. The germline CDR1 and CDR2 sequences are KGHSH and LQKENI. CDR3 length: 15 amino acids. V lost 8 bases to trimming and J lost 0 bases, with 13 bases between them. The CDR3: CASALAGANTGELFF. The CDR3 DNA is TGTGCCAGCGCCCTCGCCGGCGCGAACACCGGGGAGCTGTTTTTT.